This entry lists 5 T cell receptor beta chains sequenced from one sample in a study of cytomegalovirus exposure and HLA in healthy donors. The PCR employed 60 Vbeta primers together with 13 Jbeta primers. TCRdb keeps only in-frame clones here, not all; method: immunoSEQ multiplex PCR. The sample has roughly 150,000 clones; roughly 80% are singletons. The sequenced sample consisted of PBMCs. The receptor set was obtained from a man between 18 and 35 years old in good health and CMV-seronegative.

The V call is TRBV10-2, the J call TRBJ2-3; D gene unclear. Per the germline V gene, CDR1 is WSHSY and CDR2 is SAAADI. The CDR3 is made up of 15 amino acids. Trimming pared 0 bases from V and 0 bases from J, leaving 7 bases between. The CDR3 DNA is TGCGCCAGCAGTGAGTCCGTAGCTAGCACAGATACGCAGTATTTT. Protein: CASSESVASTDTQYF.

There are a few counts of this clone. The CDR3 protein is CAYDATGGGPRAFF. The CDR3 DNA follows: TGTGCCTATGACGCCACAGGCGGGGGACCCAGGGCTTTCTTT. The chain employs TRBV30 and TRBJ1-1; TRBD1 is a possible D gene (5 bases). V lost 7 bases to trimming and J lost 11 bases, with 26 bases between them. The V gene's germline CDR1 is GTSNPN and CDR2 SVGIG (reference sequence). There are 14 residues in the CDR3.

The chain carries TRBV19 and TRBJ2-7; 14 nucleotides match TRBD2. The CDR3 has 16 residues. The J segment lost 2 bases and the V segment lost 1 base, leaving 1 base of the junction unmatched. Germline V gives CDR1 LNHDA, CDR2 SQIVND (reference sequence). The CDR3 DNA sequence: TGTGCCAGTAGTATAGGGGGACTAGCGGGAGCCTACGAGCAGTACTTC. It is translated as CASSIGGLAGAYEQYF.

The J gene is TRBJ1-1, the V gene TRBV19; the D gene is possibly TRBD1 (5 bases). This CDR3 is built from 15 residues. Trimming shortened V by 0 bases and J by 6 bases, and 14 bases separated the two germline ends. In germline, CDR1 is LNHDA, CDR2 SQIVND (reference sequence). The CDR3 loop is CASSIDLRGTAEAFF. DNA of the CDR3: TGTGCCAGTAGTATAGATCTAAGGGGAACCGCTGAAGCTTTCTTT.

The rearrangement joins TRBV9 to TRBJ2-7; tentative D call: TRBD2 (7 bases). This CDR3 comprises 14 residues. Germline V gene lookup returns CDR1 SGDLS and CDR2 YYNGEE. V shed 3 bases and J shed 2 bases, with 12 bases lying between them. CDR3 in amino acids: CASSGGGTTYEQYF. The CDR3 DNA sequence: TGTGCCAGCAGCGGAGGGGGGACTACCTACGAGCAGTACTTC.